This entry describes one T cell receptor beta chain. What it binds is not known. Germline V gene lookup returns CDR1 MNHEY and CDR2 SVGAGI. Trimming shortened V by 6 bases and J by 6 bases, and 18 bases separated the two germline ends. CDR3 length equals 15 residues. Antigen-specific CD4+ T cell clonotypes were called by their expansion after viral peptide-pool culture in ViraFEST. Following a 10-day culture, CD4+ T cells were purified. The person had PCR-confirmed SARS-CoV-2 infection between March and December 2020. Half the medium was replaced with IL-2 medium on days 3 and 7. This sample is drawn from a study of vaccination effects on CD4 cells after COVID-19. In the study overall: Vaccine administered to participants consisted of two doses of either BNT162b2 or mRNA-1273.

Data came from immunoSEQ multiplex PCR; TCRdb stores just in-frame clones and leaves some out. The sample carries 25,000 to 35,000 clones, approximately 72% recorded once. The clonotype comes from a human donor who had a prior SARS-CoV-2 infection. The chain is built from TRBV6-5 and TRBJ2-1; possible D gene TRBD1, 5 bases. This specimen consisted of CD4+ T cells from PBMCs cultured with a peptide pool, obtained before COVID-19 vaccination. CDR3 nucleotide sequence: TGTGCCAGCAGGACAGCCCCCCAAATACGCAATGAGCAGTTCTTC. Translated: CASRTAPQIRNEQFF.